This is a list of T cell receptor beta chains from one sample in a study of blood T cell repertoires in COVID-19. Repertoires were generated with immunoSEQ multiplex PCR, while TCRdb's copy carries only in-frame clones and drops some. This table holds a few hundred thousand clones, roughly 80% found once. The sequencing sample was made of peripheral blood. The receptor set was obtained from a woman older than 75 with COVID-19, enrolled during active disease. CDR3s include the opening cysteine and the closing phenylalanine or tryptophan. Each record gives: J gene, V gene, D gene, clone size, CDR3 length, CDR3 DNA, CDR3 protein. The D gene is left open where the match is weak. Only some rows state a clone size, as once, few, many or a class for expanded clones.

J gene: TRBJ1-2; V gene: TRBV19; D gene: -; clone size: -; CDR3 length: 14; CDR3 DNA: TGTGCCAGCAAAAGGGGCGAGGGGGACTATGGCTACACCTTC; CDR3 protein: CASKRGEGDYGYTF
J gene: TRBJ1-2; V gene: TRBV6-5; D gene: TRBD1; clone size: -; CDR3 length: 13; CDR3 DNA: TGTGCCAGCAACCGGGACAGGAACTATGGCTACACCTTC; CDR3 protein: CASNRDRNYGYTF
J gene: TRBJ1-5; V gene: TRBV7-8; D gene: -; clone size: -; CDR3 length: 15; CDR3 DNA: TGTGCCAGCAGCTTAGACAGTTATAGCAATCAGCCCCAGCATTTT; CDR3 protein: CASSLDSYSNQPQHF
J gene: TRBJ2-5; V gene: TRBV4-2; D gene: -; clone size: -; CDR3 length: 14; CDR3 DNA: TGTGCCAGCAGCCAAGTAGACGGGGGTAGGACCCAGTACTTC; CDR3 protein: CASSQVDGGRTQYF
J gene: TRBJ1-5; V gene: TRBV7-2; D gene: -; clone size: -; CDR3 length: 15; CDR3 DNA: TGTGCCAGCAGCTCAGTAAAAGGGGGCAATCAGCCCCAGCATTTT; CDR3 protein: CASSSVKGGNQPQHF
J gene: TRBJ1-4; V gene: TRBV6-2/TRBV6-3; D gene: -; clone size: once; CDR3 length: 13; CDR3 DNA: TGTGCCAGCAGTCGCAGGGTGGAAGAAAAACTGTTTTTT; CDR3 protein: CASSRRVEEKLFF
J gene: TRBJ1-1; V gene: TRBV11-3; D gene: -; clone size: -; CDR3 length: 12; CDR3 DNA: TGTGCCAGCAGCTATGGTCAGGGGATGGTGTTCTTT; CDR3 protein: CASSYGQGMVFF
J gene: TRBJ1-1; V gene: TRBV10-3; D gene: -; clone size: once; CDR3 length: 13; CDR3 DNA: TGTGCCATCAGTGAGATGCGAGGGACTGAAGCTTTCTTT; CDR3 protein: CAISEMRGTEAFF
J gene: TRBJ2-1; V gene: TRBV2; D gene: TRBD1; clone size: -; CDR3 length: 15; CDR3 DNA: TGTGCCAGCACTACAACAGGGGGCACATACAATGAGCAGTTCTTC; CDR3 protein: CASTTTGGTYNEQFF
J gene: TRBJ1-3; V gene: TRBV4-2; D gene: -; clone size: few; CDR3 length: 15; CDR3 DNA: TGTGCCAGCAGCCAAGATCAACAGGGTGAAAACACCATATATTTT; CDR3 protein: CASSQDQQGENTIYF
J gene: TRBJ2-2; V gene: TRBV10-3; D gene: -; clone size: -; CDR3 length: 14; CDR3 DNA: TGTGCCACAACTACGACTGCGAACACCGGGGAGCTGTTTTTT; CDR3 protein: CATTTTANTGELFF
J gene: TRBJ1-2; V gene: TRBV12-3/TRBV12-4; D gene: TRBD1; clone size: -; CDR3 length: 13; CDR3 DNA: TGTGCCAGCAGTCTCCGGACAGGGGGAGGCTACACCTTC; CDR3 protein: CASSLRTGGGYTF
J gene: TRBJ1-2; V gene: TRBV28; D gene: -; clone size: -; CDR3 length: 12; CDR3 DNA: TGTGCCAGCAGCTACAGGATTTATGGCTACACCTTC; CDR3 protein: CASSYRIYGYTF
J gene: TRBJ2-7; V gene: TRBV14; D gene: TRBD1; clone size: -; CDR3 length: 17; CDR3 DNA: TGTGCCAGCAGCCACATAAGCGGCAGGGGGTTTTCCTACGAGCAGTACTTC; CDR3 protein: CASSHISGRGFSYEQYF
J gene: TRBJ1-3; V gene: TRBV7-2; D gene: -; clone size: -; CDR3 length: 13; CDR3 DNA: TGTGCCAGCAGCTTAGCCGTTGGAAACACCATATATTTT; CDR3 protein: CASSLAVGNTIYF
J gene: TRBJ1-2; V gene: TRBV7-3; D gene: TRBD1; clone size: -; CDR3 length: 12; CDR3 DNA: TGTGCCAGCAGCGAACAGGGGAACGGCTACACCTTC; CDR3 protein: CASSEQGNGYTF
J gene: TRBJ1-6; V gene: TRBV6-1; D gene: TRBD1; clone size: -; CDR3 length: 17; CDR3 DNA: TGTGCCAGCAGTGGGCAGGGGGCTATCTCCTATAATTCACCCCTCCACTTT; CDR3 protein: CASSGQGAISYNSPLHF
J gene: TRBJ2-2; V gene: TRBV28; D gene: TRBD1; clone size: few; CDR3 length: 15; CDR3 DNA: TGTGCCAGCAGGGACCCAGGGGGCAGGGTCGGGGAGCTGTTTTTT; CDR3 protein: CASRDPGGRVGELFF
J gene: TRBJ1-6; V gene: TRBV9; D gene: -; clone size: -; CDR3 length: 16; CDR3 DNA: TGTGCCAGCAGCCCCCTTACCGGCAGGGATAATTCACCCCTCCACTTT; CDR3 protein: CASSPLTGRDNSPLHF
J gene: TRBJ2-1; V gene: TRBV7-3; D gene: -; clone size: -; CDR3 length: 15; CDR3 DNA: TGTGCCAGCAGCTTACTGGGGGCCGATTACAATGAGCAGTTCTTC; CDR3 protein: CASSLLGADYNEQFF
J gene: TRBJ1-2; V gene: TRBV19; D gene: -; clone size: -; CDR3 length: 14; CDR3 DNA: TGTGCCAGTAGTATTGACAGACGTAACTATGGCTACACCTTC; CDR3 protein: CASSIDRRNYGYTF
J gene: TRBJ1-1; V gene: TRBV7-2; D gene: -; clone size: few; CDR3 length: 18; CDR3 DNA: TGTGCCAGCAGCTTCCCTAAGGCCGTCGGGAGAGGAGGCACTGAAGCTTTCTTT; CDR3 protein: CASSFPKAVGRGGTEAFF
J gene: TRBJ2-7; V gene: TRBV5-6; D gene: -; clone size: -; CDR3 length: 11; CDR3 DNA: TGTGCCAGCAGCTTGTTCGGCGAGCAGTACTTC; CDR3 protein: CASSLFGEQYF
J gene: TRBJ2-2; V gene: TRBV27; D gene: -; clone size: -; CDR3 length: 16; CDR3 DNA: TGTGCCAGCAGATTCTCGGAGCTCGCGAACACCGGGGAGCTGTTTTTT; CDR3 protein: CASRFSELANTGELFF
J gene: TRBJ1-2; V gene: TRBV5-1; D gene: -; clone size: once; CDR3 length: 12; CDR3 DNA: TGCGCCAGCAGCAGGGACACCTATGGCTACACCTTC; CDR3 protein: CASSRDTYGYTF
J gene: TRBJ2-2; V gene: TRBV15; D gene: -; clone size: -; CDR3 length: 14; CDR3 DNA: TGCGCCACCAGCAACGACACATACACCGGGGAGCTGTTTTTT; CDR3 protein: CATSNDTYTGELFF
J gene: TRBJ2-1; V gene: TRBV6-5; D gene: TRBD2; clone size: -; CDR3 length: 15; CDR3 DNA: TGTGCCAGCAGGACTAGCGGGGGGTCGTACAATGAGCAGTTCTTC; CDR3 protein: CASRTSGGSYNEQFF
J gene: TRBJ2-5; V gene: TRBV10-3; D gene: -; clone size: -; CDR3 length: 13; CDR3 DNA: TGTGCCATCAGTGAATCTGGCAGAGAGACCCAGTACTTC; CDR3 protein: CAISESGRETQYF
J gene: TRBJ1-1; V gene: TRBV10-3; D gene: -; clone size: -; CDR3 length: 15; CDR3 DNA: TGTGCCATCAGATGGGAACGGGGGAAGGCGGCTGAAGCTTTCTTT; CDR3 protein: CAIRWERGKAAEAFF
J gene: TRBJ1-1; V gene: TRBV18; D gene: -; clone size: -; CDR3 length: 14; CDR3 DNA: TGTGCCAGCTCACCACCGAGCGGAGGGGGGGAGGCTTTCTTT; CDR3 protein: CASSPPSGGGEAFF
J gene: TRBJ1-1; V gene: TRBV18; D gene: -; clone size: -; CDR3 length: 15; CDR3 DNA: TGTGCCAGCTCACCCCGACAGGAAATTAGCACTGAAGCTTTCTTT; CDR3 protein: CASSPRQEISTEAFF
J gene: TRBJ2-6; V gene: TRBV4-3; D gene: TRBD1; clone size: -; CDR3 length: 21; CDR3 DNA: TGCGCCAGCAGCCAAGAGGTTACCGCCGGGACAGGGAACTCTGGGGCCAACGTCCTGACTTTC; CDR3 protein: CASSQEVTAGTGNSGANVLTF
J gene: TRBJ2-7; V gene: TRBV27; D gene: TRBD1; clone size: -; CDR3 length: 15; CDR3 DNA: TGTGCCAGCAGTTCGTACGACAGGGTAACCTACGAGCAGTACTTC; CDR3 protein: CASSSYDRVTYEQYF
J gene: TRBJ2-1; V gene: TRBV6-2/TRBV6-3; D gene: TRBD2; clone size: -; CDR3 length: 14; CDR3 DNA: TGTGCCAGCAGTCCAAGCGGGGGGGCAAATGAGCAGTTCTTC; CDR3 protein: CASSPSGGANEQFF
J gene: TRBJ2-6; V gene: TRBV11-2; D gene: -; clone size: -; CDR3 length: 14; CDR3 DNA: TGTGCCAGCAGCTCAATGACAGGGGCCAACGTCCTGACTTTC; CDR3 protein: CASSSMTGANVLTF
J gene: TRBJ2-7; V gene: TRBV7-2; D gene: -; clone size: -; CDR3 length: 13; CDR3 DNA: TGTGCCAGCAGCTTAGAGGAGGGTTTCGAGCAGTACTTC; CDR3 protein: CASSLEEGFEQYF
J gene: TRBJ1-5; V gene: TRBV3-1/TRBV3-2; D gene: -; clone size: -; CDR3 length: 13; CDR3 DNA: TGTGCCAGCAGCCCAGGACTCCCTCAGCCCCAGCATTTT; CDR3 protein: CASSPGLPQPQHF
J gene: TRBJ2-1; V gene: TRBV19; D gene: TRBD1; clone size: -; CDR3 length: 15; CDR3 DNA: TGTGCCAGTAGTATTGACAGGGTACGTTACAATGAGCAGTTCTTC; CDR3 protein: CASSIDRVRYNEQFF
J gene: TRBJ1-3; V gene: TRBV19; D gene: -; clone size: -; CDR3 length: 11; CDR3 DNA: TGTGCCAGTAGTAATAGAAACACCATATATTTT; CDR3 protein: CASSNRNTIYF
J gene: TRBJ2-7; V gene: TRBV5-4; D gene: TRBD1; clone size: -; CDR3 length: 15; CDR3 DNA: TGTGCCAGCAGATCCGGGACAGACCCTTATTCCGAGCAGTACTTC; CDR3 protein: CASRSGTDPYSEQYF
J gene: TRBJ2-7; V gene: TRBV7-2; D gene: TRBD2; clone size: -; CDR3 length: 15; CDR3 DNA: TGTGCCAGCAGCCTTGCGGGGGGGAGTTCCTACGAGCAGTACTTC; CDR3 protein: CASSLAGGSSYEQYF
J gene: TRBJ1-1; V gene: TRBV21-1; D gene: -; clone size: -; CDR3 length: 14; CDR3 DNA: TGTGCCAGCAGCATCCAGGGGGAATGCACTGAAGCTTTCTTT; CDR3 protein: CASSIQGECTEAFF
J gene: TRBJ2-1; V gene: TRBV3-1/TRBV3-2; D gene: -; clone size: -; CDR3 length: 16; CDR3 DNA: TGTGCCAGCAGCCAAGAACGCCTGGCGGGACACAATGAGCAGTTCTTC; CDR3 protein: CASSQERLAGHNEQFF
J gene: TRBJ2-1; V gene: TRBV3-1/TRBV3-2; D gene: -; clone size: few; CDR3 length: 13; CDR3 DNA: TGTGCCAGCGTTAGGGGCGGGGTGGGTGAGCAGTTCTTC; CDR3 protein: CASVRGGVGEQFF
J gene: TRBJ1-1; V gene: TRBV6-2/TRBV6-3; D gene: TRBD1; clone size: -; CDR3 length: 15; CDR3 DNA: TGTGCCAGCAGTTACTCGAGACAGGGGTTGACTGAAGCTTTCTTT; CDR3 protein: CASSYSRQGLTEAFF
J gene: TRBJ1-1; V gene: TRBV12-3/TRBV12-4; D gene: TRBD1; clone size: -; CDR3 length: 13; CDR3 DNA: TGTGCCAGCAGTTCTCGACAGGGGGAGGGAGCTTTCTTT; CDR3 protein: CASSSRQGEGAFF
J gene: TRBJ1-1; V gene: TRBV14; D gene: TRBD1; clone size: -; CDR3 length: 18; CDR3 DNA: TGTGCCAGCAGCCAAGATAGGGGACAGGGGGTAACGAACACTGAAGCTTTCTTT; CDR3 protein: CASSQDRGQGVTNTEAFF
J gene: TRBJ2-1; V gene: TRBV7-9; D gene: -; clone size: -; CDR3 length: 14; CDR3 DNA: TGTGCCAGCAGCTTATCGGGACTTAACAATGAGCAGTTCTTC; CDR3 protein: CASSLSGLNNEQFF
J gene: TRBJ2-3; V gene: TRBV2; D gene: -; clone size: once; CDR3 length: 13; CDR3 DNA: TGTGCCAGCAGGGAGGACTTCACAGATACGCAGTATTTT; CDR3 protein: CASREDFTDTQYF
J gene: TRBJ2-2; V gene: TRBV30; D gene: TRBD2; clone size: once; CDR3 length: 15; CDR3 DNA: TGTGCCTGGAAGCGGACTAGGTCGAACACCGGGGAGCTGTTTTTT; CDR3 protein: CAWKRTRSNTGELFF
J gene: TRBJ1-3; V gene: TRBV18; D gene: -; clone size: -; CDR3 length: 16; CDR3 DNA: TGTGCCAGCTCACCGGAGGCAGGAAGCTCTGGAAACACCATATATTTT; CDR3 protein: CASSPEAGSSGNTIYF
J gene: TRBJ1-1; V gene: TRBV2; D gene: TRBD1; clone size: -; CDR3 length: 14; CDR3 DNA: TGTGCCAGCATGACGGACAGGGTGGGCACTGAAGCTTTCTTT; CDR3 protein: CASMTDRVGTEAFF